This section outlines one TCR beta chain sequence together with its context. Its antigen is unidentified. The J segment lost 2 bases and the V segment lost 4 bases, leaving 13 bases of the junction unmatched. CDR3 length equals 17 residues. This record comes from a study of T cells after yellow fever vaccination. The study, taken as a whole, reports: The CD4 compartment and the CD8 compartment contained a small share of clonotypes in common.

TCRdb reprocessed the 5' RACE reads with MiXCR, giving one entry per CDR3 protein. Among approximately 330,000 distinct CDR3 sequences listed, approximately 12% were seen once. This receptor was taken from a man younger than 35 who received the YFV17D yellow fever vaccine. V and J are TRBV12-3 or TRBV12-4 and TRBJ2-5, with 7 bases aligning to TRBD1. Sample: CD4+ T cells sorted from PBMCs, taken 15 days after the yellow fever booster vaccination. The DNA for the CDR3 is TGTGCCAGCAGTTCTGCTTCGGGCAGGGGGTTTCAAGAGACCCAGTACTTC. This encodes CASSSASGRGFQETQYF.